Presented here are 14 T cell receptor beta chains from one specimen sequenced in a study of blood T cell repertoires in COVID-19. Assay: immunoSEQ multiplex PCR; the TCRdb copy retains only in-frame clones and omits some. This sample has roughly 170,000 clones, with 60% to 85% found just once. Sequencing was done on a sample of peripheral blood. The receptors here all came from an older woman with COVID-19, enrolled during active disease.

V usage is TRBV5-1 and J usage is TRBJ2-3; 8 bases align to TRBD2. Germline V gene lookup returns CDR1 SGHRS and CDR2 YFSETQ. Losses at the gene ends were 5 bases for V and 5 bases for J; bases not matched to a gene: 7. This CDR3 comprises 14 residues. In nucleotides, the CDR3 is TGCGCCAGCAGAGATCGGGGGGGAAGAGATACGCAGTATTTT. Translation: CASRDRGGRDTQYF.

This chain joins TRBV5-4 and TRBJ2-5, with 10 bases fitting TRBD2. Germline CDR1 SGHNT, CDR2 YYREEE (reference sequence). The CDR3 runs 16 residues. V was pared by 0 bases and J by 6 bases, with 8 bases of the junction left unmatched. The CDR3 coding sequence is TGTGCCAGCAGCTTGGACGGTAGCGGGGGGTCGAAGACCCAGTACTTC. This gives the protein CASSLDGSGGSKTQYF.

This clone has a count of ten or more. CDR3 loop: CASSQDLGGSYNEQFF. In DNA, the CDR3 is TGCGCCAGCAGCCAAGATTTAGGCGGGAGCTACAATGAGCAGTTCTTC. This chain connects TRBV4-3 to TRBJ2-1, with 7 bases identical to TRBD2. The J segment lost 3 bases and the V segment lost 0 bases, leaving 5 bases of the junction unmatched. CDR1 LGHNA and CDR2 YSLEER come from the germline V gene. The CDR3 spans 16 residues.

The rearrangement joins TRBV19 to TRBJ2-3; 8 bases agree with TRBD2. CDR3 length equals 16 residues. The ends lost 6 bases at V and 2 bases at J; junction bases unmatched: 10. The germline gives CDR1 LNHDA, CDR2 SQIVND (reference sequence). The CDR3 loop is CASSLLLRGDTDTQYF. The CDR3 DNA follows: TGTGCCAGTAGCCTCCTTTTGCGGGGGGACACAGATACGCAGTATTTT. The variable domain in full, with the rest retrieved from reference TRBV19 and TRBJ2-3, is DGGITQSPKYLFRKEGQNVTLSCEQNLNHDAMYWYRQDPGQGLRLIYYSQIVNDFQKGDIAEGYSVSREKKESFPLTVTSAQKNPTAFYLCASSLLLRGDTDTQYFGPGTRLTVL.

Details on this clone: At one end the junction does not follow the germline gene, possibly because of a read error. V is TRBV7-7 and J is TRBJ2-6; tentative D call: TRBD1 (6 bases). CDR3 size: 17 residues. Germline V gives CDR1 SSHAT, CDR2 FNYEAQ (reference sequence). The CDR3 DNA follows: TGTGCTAGCAGCCTCGGGACACCAGGCTCTGGGACCAACGTCCTGACTTTC. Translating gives CASSLGTPGSGTNVLTF.

This CDR3 is CASRTGGFGNSPLHF. The CDR3 coding sequence is TGTGCCAGCAGAACGGGGGGTTTCGGTAATTCACCCCTCCACTTT. This chain uses TRBV6-5 with TRBJ1-6, with TRBD1 as a possible D gene (5 bases). Trimming left V 6 bases short and J 6 bases short, with 15 bases between. This CDR3 has 15 residues. Germline CDR1 is MNHEY and CDR2 is SVGAGI.

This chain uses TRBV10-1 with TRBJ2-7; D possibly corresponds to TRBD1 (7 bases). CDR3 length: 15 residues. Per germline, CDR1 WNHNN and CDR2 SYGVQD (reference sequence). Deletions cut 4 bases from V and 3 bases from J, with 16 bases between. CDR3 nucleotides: TGCGCCAGCAGTGGACCAGGGGGGCGAATCTACGAGCAGTACGTC. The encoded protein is CASSGPGGRIYEQYV.

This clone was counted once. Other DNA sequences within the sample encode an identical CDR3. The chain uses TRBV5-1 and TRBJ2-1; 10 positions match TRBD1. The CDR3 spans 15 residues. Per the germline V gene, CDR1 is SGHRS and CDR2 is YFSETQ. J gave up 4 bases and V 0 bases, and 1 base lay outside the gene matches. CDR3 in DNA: TGCGCCAGCAGCTTGGGACAGGGGGCTTACAATGAGCAGTTCTTC. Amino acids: CASSLGQGAYNEQFF.

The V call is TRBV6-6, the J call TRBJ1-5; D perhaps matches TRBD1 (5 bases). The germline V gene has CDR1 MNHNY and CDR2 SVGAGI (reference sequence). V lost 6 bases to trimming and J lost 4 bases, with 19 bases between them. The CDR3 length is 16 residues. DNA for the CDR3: TGTGCCAGCAGGCCCCTAACCCTGACAGTAAATCAGCCCCAGCATTTT. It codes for CASRPLTLTVNQPQHF.

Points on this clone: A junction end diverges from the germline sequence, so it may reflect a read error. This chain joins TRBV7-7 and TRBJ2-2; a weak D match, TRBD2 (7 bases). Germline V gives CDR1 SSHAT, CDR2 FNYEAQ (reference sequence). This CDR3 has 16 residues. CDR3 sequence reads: CASTSLGGARTGELFF. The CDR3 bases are TGTGCTAGCACCTCTCTAGGGGGGGCTAGGACCGGGGAGCTGTTTTTT. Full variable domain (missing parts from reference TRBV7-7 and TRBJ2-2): GAGVSQSPRYKVTKRGQDVTLRCDPISSHATLYWYQQALGQGPEFLTYFNYEAQPDKSGLPSDRFSAERPEGSISTLTIQRTEQRDSAMYRCASTSLGGARTGELFFGEGSRLTVL.

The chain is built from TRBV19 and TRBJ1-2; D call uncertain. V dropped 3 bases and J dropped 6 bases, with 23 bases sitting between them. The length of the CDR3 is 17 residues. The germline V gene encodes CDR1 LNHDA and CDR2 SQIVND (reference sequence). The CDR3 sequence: CASSIRTASPELNGYTF. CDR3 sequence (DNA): TGTGCCAGTAGTATTCGCACAGCTTCGCCCGAACTTAATGGCTACACCTTC.

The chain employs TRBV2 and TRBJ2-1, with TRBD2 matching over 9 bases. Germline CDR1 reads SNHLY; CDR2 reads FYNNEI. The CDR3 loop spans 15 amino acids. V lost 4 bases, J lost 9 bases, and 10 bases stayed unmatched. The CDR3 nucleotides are TGTGCCAGCAGTGGAGCGGGAGGCACTTATAGTGAGCAGTTCTTC. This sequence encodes CASSGAGGTYSEQFF.

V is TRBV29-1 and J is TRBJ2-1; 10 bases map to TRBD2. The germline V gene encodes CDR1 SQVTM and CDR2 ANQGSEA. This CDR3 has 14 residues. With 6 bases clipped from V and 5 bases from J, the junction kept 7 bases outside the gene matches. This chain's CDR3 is CSVGGTSGNNEQFF. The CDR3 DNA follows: TGCAGCGTCGGAGGTACTAGCGGGAACAATGAGCAGTTCTTC.

In nucleotides, the CDR3 is TGTGCCAGCAGCTTAAATCCCGGAAGCGGCGCTAACTATGGCTACACCTTC. The encoded protein is CASSLNPGSGANYGYTF. This chain links TRBV7-3 with TRBJ1-2; D gene uncertain. V shed 1 base and J shed 0 bases, with 15 bases lying between them. The CDR3 runs 17 residues. Germline CDR1 SGHTA, CDR2 FQGTGA.